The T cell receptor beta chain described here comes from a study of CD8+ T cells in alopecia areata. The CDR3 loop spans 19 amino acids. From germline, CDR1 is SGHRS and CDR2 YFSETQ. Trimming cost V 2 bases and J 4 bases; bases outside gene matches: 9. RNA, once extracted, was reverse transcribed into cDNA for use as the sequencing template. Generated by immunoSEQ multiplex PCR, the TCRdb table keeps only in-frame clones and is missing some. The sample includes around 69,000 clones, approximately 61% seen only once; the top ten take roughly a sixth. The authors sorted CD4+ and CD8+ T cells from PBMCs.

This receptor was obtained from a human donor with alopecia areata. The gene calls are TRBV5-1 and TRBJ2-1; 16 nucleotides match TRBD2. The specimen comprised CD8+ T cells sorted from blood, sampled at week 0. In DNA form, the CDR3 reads TGCGCCAGCAGCTTAAGGGGACTAGCGGGAGGGGCCGTGTACAATGAGCAGTTCTTC. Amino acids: CASSLRGLAGGAVYNEQFF.